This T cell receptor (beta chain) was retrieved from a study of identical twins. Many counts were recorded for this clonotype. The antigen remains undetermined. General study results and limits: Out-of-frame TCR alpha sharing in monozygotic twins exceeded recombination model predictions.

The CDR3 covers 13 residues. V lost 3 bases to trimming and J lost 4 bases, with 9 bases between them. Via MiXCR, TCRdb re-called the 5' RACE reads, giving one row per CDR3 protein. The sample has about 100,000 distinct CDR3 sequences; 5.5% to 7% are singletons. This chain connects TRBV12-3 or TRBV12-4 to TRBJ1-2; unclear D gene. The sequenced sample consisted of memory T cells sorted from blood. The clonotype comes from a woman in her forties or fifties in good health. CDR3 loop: CASSFSQVYGYTF. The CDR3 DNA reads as TGTGCCAGCAGTTTCTCGCAGGTCTATGGCTACACCTTC.